The subject of this entry is one TCR beta chain. This sample was included in a study of blood T cell repertoires in COVID-19. Study-level information: COVID-19 samples, acute and convalescent, were from the United States, Italy and Spain. The analysed material was cDNA or gDNA that came from T cells, B-cell-depleted T cells, or PBMCs.

Participants had their cohort set by participant-reported clinical history. Per the authors' pipeline: Amplified reference gene primers provided the basis for estimating nucleated cell counts. Libraries were prepared by immunoSEQ multiplex PCR; TCRdb keeps only in-frame clonotypes and omits some of them. V, J and clone size are those of that table, while D and trimming were read from the DNA. The sample consists of about 200,000 clones, around 88% of them appearing once. This receptor was obtained from a man between 40 and 49 years old with acute COVID-19. The sequenced sample consisted of PBMCs or T cells enriched from blood (not recorded which).

Written as DNA, the CDR3 is TGTGCCAGCAGCTTAAGGCCAGGGGGCGGCGAGCAGTACTTC. Translating gives CASSLRPGGGEQYF. V is TRBV7-3 and J is TRBJ2-7; 8 bases are a match to TRBD1. CDR1 and CDR2 from the germline V gene are SGHTA and FQGTGA. Losses at the gene ends were 1 base for V and 6 bases for J; bases not matched to a gene: 5. The CDR3 is 14 residues long.